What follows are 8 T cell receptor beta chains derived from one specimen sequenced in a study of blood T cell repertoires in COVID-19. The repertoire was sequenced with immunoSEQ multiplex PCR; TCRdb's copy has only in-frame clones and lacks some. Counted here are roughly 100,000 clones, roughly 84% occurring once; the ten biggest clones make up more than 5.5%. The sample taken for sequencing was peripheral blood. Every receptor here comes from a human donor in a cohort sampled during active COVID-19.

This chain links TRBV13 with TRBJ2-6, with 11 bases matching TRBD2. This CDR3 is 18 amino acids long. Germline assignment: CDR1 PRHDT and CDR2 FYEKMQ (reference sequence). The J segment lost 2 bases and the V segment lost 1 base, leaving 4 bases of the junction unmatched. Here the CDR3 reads CASSLVVAGGPGANVLTF. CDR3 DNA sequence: TGTGCCAGCAGCTTAGTAGTAGCGGGGGGGCCTGGGGCCAACGTCCTGACTTTC. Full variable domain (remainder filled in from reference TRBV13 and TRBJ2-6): AAGVIQSPRHLIKEKRETATLKCYPIPRHDTVYWYQQGPGQDPQFLISFYEKMQSDKGSIPDRFSAQQFSDYHSELNMSSLELGDSALYFCASSLVVAGGPGANVLTFGAGSRLTVL.

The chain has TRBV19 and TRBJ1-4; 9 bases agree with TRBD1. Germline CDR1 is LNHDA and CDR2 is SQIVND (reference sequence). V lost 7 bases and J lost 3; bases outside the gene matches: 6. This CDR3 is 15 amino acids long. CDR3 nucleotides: TGTGCCAGTACCGGGACAGGGCGGCCTAATGAAAAACTGTTTTTT. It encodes CASTGTGRPNEKLFF.

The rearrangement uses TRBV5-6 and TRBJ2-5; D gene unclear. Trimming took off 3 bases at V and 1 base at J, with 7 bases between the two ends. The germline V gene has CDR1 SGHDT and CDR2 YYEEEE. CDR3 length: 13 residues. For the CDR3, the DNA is TGTGCCAGCAGCTCCTACCTCCAAGAGACCCAGTACTTC. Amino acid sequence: CASSSYLQETQYF.

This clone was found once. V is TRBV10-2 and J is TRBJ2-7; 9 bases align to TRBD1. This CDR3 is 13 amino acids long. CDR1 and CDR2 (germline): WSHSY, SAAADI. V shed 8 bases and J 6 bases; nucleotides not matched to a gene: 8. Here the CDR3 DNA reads TGCGCCAGCGCGTGGGACAGGGACAGCGAGCAGTACTTC. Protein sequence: CASAWDRDSEQYF.

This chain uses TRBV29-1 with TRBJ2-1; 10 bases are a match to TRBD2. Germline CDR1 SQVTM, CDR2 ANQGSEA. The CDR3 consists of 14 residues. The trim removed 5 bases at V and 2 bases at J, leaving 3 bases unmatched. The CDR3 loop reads CSVWSGRAYNEQFF. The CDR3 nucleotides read TGCAGCGTTTGGAGCGGGAGGGCCTACAATGAGCAGTTCTTC.

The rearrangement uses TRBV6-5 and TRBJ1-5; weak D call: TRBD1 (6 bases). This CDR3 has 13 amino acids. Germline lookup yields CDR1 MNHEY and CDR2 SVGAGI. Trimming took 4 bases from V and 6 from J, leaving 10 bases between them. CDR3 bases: TGTGCCAGCAGTTGGGGGCCCGTTCAGCCCCAGCATTTT. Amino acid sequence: CASSWGPVQPQHF.

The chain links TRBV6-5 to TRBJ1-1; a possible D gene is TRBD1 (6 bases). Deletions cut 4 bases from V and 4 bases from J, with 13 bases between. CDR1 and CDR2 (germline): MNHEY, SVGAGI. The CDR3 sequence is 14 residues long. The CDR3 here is CASSLGGAATEAFF. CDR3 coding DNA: TGTGCCAGCAGTTTGGGGGGGGCGGCCACTGAAGCTTTCTTT.

In DNA form, the CDR3 reads TGTGCCACGGGCAGGGCGAATGAGCAGTTCTTC. Residues: CATGRANEQFF. The rearrangement joins TRBV6-6 to TRBJ2-1; a weak D match, TRBD1 (5 bases). CDR1 is MNHNY, CDR2 SVGAGI, per germline (reference sequence). This CDR3 has 11 amino acids. The germline V and J ends were trimmed by 10 bases and 7 bases, with 11 bases remaining between them.